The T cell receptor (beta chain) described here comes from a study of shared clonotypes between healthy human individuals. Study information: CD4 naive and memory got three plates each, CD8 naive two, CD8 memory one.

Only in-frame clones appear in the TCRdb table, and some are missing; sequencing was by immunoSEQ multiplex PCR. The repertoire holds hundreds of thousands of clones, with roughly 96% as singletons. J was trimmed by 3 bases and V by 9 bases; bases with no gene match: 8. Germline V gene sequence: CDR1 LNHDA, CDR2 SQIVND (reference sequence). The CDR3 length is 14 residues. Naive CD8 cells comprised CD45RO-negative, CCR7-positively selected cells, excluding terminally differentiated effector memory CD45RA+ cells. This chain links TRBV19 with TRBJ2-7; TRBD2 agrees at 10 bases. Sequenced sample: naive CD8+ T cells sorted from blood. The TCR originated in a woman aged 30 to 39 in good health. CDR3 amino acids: CASSAGGANYEQYF. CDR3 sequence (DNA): TGTGCCAGCTCAGCGGGAGGGGCGAACTACGAGCAGTACTTC.